This T cell receptor beta chain stems from a study of CD8 T cells in Susac syndrome. Whole-study findings and limits: As acknowledged by the study, its TCR sequencing and HLA analysis included a relatively small number of individuals.

When the RNA was reverse transcribed, random hexamers were used with an input of 0.5 to 1 ug. The immunoSEQ assay covered 54 Vbeta and 13 Jbeta segments for CDR3. TCRdb processed the immunoSEQ multiplex PCR reads anew with MiXCR; each CDR3 protein has one entry. The data contain 130,000 or so distinct CDR3 sequences, roughly 95% of them seen just once; the ten biggest clones take up around 0.11%. TCR beta sequencing was performed on blood CD8+ and CD4+ T cells. The multiple sclerosis controls were treatment-naive patients with relapsing-remitting disease that was stable or active. The CDR3 spans 14 residues. CDR1 and CDR2 (germline): SQVTM, ANQGSEA. The V gene end was trimmed by 6 bases and the J gene end by 6 bases; junction bases not matched to a gene: 9. Of note for this clonotype: The target antigen is unknown.

Sequencing was performed on CD4+ T cells from PBMCs. The clonotype comes from a human donor with multiple sclerosis. The chain recombines TRBV29-1 with TRBJ1-2, with TRBD1 matching over 11 bases. CDR3 sequence (DNA): TGCAGCGTCCTCGGACAGGGGGCGCGGAATGGCTACACCTTC. Amino acid sequence: CSVLGQGARNGYTF. Full variable domain (missing parts from reference TRBV29-1 and TRBJ1-2): SAVISQKPSRDICQRGTSLTIQCQVDSQVTMMFWYRQQPGQSLTLIATANQGSEATYESGFVIDKFPISRPNLTFSTLTVSNMSPEDSSIYLCSVLGQGARNGYTFGSGTRLTVV.